The 27 T cell receptor beta chains reported below all come from one sample, sequenced in a study of Graves' ophthalmopathy and Graves' hyperthyroidism. Using RNA transcripts, the TCR beta CDR3 regions were amplified. Investigators did first-round RT-PCR with HTBI primers, then second-round multiplex PCR. Using its own MiXCR run on the multiplex PCR reads, TCRdb lists one record per CDR3 protein. There are approximately 1.2 million distinct CDR3 sequences in the sample; about two fifths occur only once, and 11% lies in the top ten. The sample consisted of peripheral blood or thyroid tissue (not recorded which). The source of these receptors is an adult man with Graves' hyperthyroidism.

This clonotype was counted at least ten times. V gene TRBV9 combines with J gene TRBJ1-6; D gene unclear. Trimming pared 0 bases from V and 7 bases from J, leaving 8 bases between. The CDR3 consists of 14 residues. Germline CDR1 SGDLS, CDR2 YYNGEE. The CDR3 DNA sequence: TGTGCCAGCAGCGTAGGCGACATGAATTCACCCCTCCACTTT. Its translation: CASSVGDMNSPLHF. The full variable domain, its missing parts supplied by reference TRBV9 and TRBJ1-6, is DSGVTQTPKHLITATGQRVTLRCSPRSGDLSVYWYQQSLDQGLQFLIQYYNGEERAKGNILERFSAQQFPDLHSELNLSSLELGDSALYFCASSVGDMNSPLHFGNGTRLTVT.

This sequence joins TRBV5-8 and TRBJ2-5; 14 bases line up with TRBD2. The CDR3 has 16 amino acids. With V trimmed by 4 bases and J by 4 bases, 6 bases remained unmatched. Germline V lookup: CDR1 SGHTS, CDR2 YDEGEE. CDR3 DNA sequence: TGTGCCAGCAGCGCCTGGACTAGCGGGGGGACAGAGACCCAGTACTTC. It yields the protein CASSAWTSGGTETQYF.

This clonotype was seen a few times. The chain links TRBV19 to TRBJ1-2; possibly TRBD1 for D (6 bases). This CDR3 is 15 amino acids long. In germline, CDR1 is LNHDA, CDR2 SQIVND (reference sequence). V lost 5 bases and J lost 2, with 15 bases in between. The CDR3 DNA reads as TGTGCCAGTAGTCCGGACAGCCTCGGGAACTATGGCTACACCTTC. This translates into CASSPDSLGNYGYTF.

Many counts were recorded for this clonotype. The CDR3 spells CASSSTGGEDTQYF. The CDR3 DNA is TGTGCCAGCAGCTCGACCGGAGGGGAAGATACGCAGTATTTT. V is TRBV7-3 and J is TRBJ2-3; TRBD2 might be the D (6 bases). This CDR3 spans 14 amino acids. The germline V gene has CDR1 SGHTA and CDR2 FQGTGA. V was pared by 4 bases and J by 5 bases, with 13 bases between.

This clonotype has a count of ten or more. The chain employs TRBV9 and TRBJ1-1, with D unclear. CDR3 length: 13 residues. CDR1 and CDR2 (germline): SGDLS, YYNGEE. Trimming took 3 bases from V and 4 from J, leaving 10 bases between them. CDR3 loop: CASSGPSRTEAFF. The CDR3 region has the DNA TGTGCCAGCAGCGGCCCGAGTCGCACTGAAGCTTTCTTT.

V usage is TRBV2 and J usage is TRBJ1-2, with 7 bases that match TRBD1. The CDR3 is 10 residues long. Germline CDR1 SNHLY, CDR2 FYNNEI. The J segment lost 12 bases and the V segment lost 6 bases, leaving 4 bases of the junction unmatched. The chain's CDR3 is CASRRGRNTF. In nucleotides, the CDR3 is TGTGCCAGCAGAAGGGGGCGCAACACCTTC. The full variable domain, its missing parts supplied by reference TRBV2 and TRBJ1-2, is EPEVTQTPSHQVTQMGQEVILRCVPISNHLYFYWYRQILGQKVEFLVSFYNNEISEKSEIFDDQFSVERPDGSNFTLKIRSTKLEDSAMYFCASRRGRNTFGSGTRLTVV.

In this sample, this clonotype turned up many times. The chain has TRBV7-9 and TRBJ2-7, with D possibly being TRBD2 (5 bases). V lost 3 bases and J lost 5, with 11 bases in between. Germline assignment: CDR1 SEHNR and CDR2 FQNEAQ (reference sequence). The CDR3 consists of 13 residues. The chain's CDR3 is CASSLVSGNEQYF. In nucleotides, the CDR3 is TGTGCCAGCAGCTTGGTTTCGGGGAACGAGCAGTACTTC.

This clonotype was observed at least ten times. The chain uses TRBV15 and TRBJ2-7; 12 nucleotides line up with TRBD2. CDR1 is LNHNV and CDR2 is YYDKDF in the germline V gene (reference sequence). Losses at the gene ends were 3 bases for V and 2 bases for J; bases not matched to a gene: 5. The CDR3 extends over 16 amino acids. This CDR3 reads CATSRDPSGGAYEQYF. Written as DNA, the CDR3 is TGTGCCACCAGCAGGGACCCTAGCGGGGGGGCCTACGAGCAGTACTTC. Full variable domain (rest looked up from reference TRBV15 and TRBJ2-7): DAMVIQNPRYQVTQFGKPVTLSCSQTLNHNVMYWYQQKSSQAPKLLFHYYDKDFNNEADTPDNFQSRRPNTSFCFLDIRSPGLGDTAMYLCATSRDPSGGAYEQYFGPGTRLTVT.

Here the CDR3 reads CASSDWTENTEAFF. DNA of the CDR3: TGCGCCAGCAGTGACTGGACAGAGAACACTGAAGCTTTCTTT. The chain combines TRBV10-2 with TRBJ1-1, with a possible D match to TRBD1 (6 bases). The CDR3 length is 14 residues. Germline-derived CDR1 and CDR2 are WSHSY and SAAADI. Trimming took 3 bases from V and 1 from J, leaving 9 bases between them.

This clonotype was detected ten times or more. This chain uses TRBV7-8 with TRBJ1-5; 8 positions agree with TRBD1. The J segment lost 5 bases and the V segment lost 0 bases, leaving 6 bases of the junction unmatched. The CDR3 runs 16 residues. CDR1 and CDR2 from the germline V gene are SGHVS and FQNEAQ. The CDR3: CASSLAWTGRDQPQHF. Written as DNA, the CDR3 is TGTGCCAGCAGCTTAGCGTGGACAGGGAGGGATCAGCCCCAGCATTTT.

A few counts support this clonotype. V usage is TRBV12-3 or TRBV12-4 and J usage is TRBJ1-2; possibly TRBD1 for D (6 bases). Trimming shortened V by 7 bases and J by 8 bases, and 17 bases separated the two germline ends. The CDR3 is made up of 13 amino acids. The CDR3 nucleotides are TGTGCCAGCAACTACAGGGTGGGTGAGGGCTACACCTTC. Amino acid sequence: CASNYRVGEGYTF.

This chain uses TRBV29-1 with TRBJ1-4; D gene uncertain. The CDR3 runs 15 residues. Trimming pared 1 base from V and 13 bases from J, leaving 22 bases between. Germline V gives CDR1 SQVTM, CDR2 ANQGSEA. CDR3 sequence reads: CSVEGWKGGKGSLFF. DNA of the CDR3: TGCAGCGTTGAAGGGTGGAAGGGAGGGAAAGGCTCACTGTTTTTT.

The V and J genes are TRBV19 and TRBJ1-5; D is ambiguous. Germline V gene data show CDR1 as LNHDA and CDR2 as SQIVND (reference sequence). This CDR3 comprises 15 residues. The V gene lost 5 bases and the J gene lost 3 bases, with 14 bases spanning the gap. The CDR3 sequence is CASSATLRDNQPQHF. In nucleotides, the CDR3 is TGTGCCAGTAGTGCAACCCTTAGGGACAATCAGCCCCAGCATTTT.

This chain links TRBV7-2 with TRBJ1-4; D uncertain. CDR1 and CDR2 from the germline V gene are SGHTA and FQGNSA. The CDR3 has 14 residues. V lost 3 bases and J lost 3, with 8 bases in between. For the CDR3, the DNA is TGTGCCAGCAGCTTTAGCGTTGCTAATGAAAAACTGTTTTTT. It codes for CASSFSVANEKLFF. Full variable domain (remainder filled in from reference TRBV7-2 and TRBJ1-4): GAGVSQSPSNKVTEKGKDVELRCDPISGHTALYWYRQSLGQGLEFLIYFQGNSAPDKSGLPSDRFSAERTGGSVSTLTIQRTQQEDSAVYLCASSFSVANEKLFFGSGTQLSVL.

The chain carries TRBV11-2 and TRBJ2-2; no definite D call. The germline V gene has CDR1 SGHAT and CDR2 FQNNGV. The CDR3 has 13 residues. V was trimmed by 3 bases and J by 6 bases, leaving 8 bases between them. In DNA, the CDR3 is TGTGCCAGCAGCTTTCCCATCGCCGGGGAGCTGTTTTTT. It translates to CASSFPIAGELFF.

The chain recombines TRBV15 with TRBJ2-7, with D possibly TRBD2 on 6 matching bases. Germline CDR1 and CDR2: LNHNV and YYDKDF (reference sequence). Trimming left V 0 bases short and J 8 bases short, with 17 bases between. There are 15 residues in the CDR3. The CDR3 loop reads CATSRDGTDLRKQYF. The DNA of the CDR3 is TGTGCCACCAGCAGAGACGGGACTGATCTACGTAAGCAGTACTTC.

The genes are TRBV7-9 and TRBJ2-2; TRBD2 aligns across 7 bases. Germline values: CDR1 SEHNR, CDR2 FQNEAQ (reference sequence). The CDR3 consists of 16 residues. V was clipped by 4 bases and J by 5 bases; unmatched bases: 10. CDR3 region: CASSSRPAGMTGELFF. CDR3 sequence (DNA): TGTGCCAGCAGCTCACGCCCAGCGGGAATGACCGGGGAGCTGTTTTTT.

This clonotype was observed many times. The J gene is TRBJ2-7, the V gene TRBV29-1; either TRBD1 or TRBD2 may fit D (5 bases each). The CDR3 contains 12 residues. CDR1 and CDR2 (germline): SQVTM, ANQGSEA. Between the trimmed V and J ends, which lost 5 bases and 2 bases, there was a span of 10 bases. CDR3 DNA sequence: TGCAGCGTTCTCACGGGGCCCTACGAGCAGTACTTC. This encodes CSVLTGPYEQYF.

The sample holds many counts of this clonotype. The chain is built from TRBV5-1 and TRBJ1-2, with a weak D call TRBD1 (6 bases). There are 15 residues in the CDR3. Deletions cut 4 bases from V and 1 base from J, with 14 bases between. Germline V CDR1 and CDR2: SGHRS, YFSETQ. CDR3 loop: CASSHGRGFNYGYTF. The CDR3 DNA follows: TGCGCCAGCAGCCACGGCAGGGGCTTTAACTATGGCTACACCTTC.

The chain has TRBV25-1 and TRBJ2-5, with D perhaps matching TRBD1 (5 bases). Germline values: CDR1 MGHDK, CDR2 SYGVNS. CDR3 size: 15 residues. The germline V and J ends were trimmed by 4 bases and 5 bases, with 17 bases remaining between them. The CDR3 reads CASSGYGSGFETQYF. The CDR3 coding sequence is TGTGCCAGCAGTGGATACGGGTCAGGGTTCGAGACCCAGTACTTC.

There are a few counts of this clonotype. DNA for the CDR3: TGCGCCAGCAGCCAAGATCTCACGGGAGCGAAAGAGACCCAGTACTTC. Translation: CASSQDLTGAKETQYF. The J gene is TRBJ2-5, the V gene TRBV4-1; tentative D call: TRBD2 (6 bases). The CDR3 spans 16 residues. Germline V gene lookup returns CDR1 MGHRA and CDR2 YSYEKL. The germline V and J ends were trimmed by 0 bases and 3 bases, with 14 bases remaining between them.

This clonotype has at least ten counts. The chain joins TRBV7-6 to TRBJ2-7; the D is unclear. CDR3 length equals 13 residues. Between the trimmed V and J ends, which lost 1 base and 6 bases, there was a span of 10 bases. Germline V gene lookup returns CDR1 SGHVS and CDR2 FNYEAQ. CDR3 nucleotides: TGTGCCAGCAGCTTAGAGAGGCGCCGCGAGCAGTACTTC. Translating it yields CASSLERRREQYF. Combining the CDR3 with reference TRBV7-6 and TRBJ2-7 gives the whole variable domain GAGVSQSPRYKVTKRGQDVALRCDPISGHVSLYWYRQALGQGPEFLTYFNYEAQQDKSGLPNDRFSAERPEGSISTLTIQRTEQRDSAMYRCASSLERRREQYFGPGTRLTVT.

This clonotype turned up a few times. The rearrangement joins TRBV29-1 to TRBJ2-5, with TRBD1 matching over 9 bases. Trimming at V came to 4 bases and at J to 7 bases, leaving 10 bases not matched to a gene. Germline V gene lookup returns CDR1 SQVTM and CDR2 ANQGSEA. The CDR3 is 14 amino acids. CDR3 sequence reads: CSVAPNRGRGTQYF. The CDR3, as DNA: TGCAGCGTTGCCCCTAACAGGGGGCGCGGGACCCAGTACTTC.

This clonotype was recorded at least ten times. The chain recombines TRBV7-9 with TRBJ2-7; D unclear. The germline CDR1 and CDR2 sequences are SEHNR and FQNEAQ (reference sequence). The CDR3 has 12 residues. V was shortened by 8 bases and J by 2 bases, with 10 bases between the two germline ends. For the CDR3, the DNA is TGTGCCAGCGGGGTGAGAGCCTACGAGCAGTACTTC. Protein: CASGVRAYEQYF.

This clonotype was counted a few times. One base away lies a much larger clone, so this may be a sequencing read error. The chain links TRBV29-1 to TRBJ1-5; D call uncertain. Trimming stripped 5 bases from V and 3 bases from J, with 8 bases between. CDR3 length: 12 amino acids. Germline CDR1 and CDR2: SQVTM and ANQGSEA. As DNA, the CDR3 is TGCAGCGTTAAAAGGGACAATCAGCCCCAGCATTTT. Translation: CSVKRDNQPQHF.

The chain recombines TRBV29-1 with TRBJ1-2, with a tentative D call TRBD1 (5 bases). The CDR3 runs to 10 residues. Germline CDR1 reads SQVTM; CDR2 reads ANQGSEA. DNA of the CDR3: TGCAGGGACAATAACTATGGCTACACCTTC. Translated: CRDNNYGYTF.

The chain is built from TRBV29-1 and TRBJ2-7, with D possibly being TRBD2 (6 bases). V was pared by 8 bases and J by 2 bases, with 22 bases between. The CDR3 extends over 15 amino acids. Germline CDR1 is SQVTM and CDR2 is ANQGSEA. The CDR3 reads CSSYEGRRPAYEQYF. The CDR3 DNA is TGCAGCAGTTACGAGGGGAGGCGGCCAGCCTACGAGCAGTACTTC.